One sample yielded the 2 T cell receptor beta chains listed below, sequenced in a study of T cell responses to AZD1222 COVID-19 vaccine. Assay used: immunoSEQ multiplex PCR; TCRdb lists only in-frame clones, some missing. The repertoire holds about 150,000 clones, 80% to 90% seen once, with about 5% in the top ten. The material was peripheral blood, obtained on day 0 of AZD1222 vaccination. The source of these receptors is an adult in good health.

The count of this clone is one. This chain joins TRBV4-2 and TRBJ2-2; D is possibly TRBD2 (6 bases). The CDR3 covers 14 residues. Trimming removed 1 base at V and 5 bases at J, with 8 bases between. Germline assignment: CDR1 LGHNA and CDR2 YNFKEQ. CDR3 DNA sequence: TGTGCCAGCAGCCAAGCTCGGGGGACCGGGGAGCTGTTTTTT. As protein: CASSQARGTGELFF.

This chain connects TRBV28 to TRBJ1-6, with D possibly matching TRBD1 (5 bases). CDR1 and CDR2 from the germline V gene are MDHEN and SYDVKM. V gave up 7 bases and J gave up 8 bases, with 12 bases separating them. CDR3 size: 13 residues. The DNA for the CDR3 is TGTGCCAGCATTGCCCTAGGGGATTCACCCCTCCACTTT. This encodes CASIALGDSPLHF.